This T cell receptor beta chain was profiled in a study of T cells in Graves' hyperthyroidism and ophthalmopathy (dated by TCRdb to the late 2010s). Turning to the overall study: A discovery cohort of about 96 patients, roughly 40 with Graves' ophthalmopathy and approximately 60 with stable Graves' hyperthyroidism, was used to find distinguishing TCR V-J signatures. Prospective prediction of ophthalmopathy was tested in an independent validation cohort consisting of fewer than 20 hyperthyroidism patients and some 15 patients who later progressed to ophthalmopathy. The roughly 94 discovery patients were randomly divided into training and test sets at a 7:3 ratio. After sampling, hyperthyroidism patients received methimazole starting at 30 mg daily, and ophthalmopathy patients received high-dose intravenous methylprednisolone. The paper reports TCR Vbeta CDR3 sequencing of some 140 peripheral blood samples: under 45 ophthalmopathy, under 80 hyperthyroidism and approximately 17 progressor patients. In addition, the study compared T-cell repertoires in thyroid tissue and in blood from six Graves' hyperthyroidism patients.

TCR beta CDR3 regions were amplified from RNA transcripts. The first round of RT-PCR for the TCR CDR3 was performed with the HTBI primer set and the Qiagen OneStep RT-PCR kit. Libraries were constructed in a second round of multiplex PCR, after which size selection and purification were performed. Paired-end sequencing of the libraries was performed with 100 bp reads on an Illumina HiSeq2000. As for the original processing: SOAPnuke was used to process the raw data, throwing out any read that contained adapters or uncalled bases, had a mean Phred below 15, or lacked an exact constant-primer or identifier match. COPE v1.2.5 was used to merge high-quality paired reads, and clonotypes were defined as unique nucleotide sequences. MiTCR v1.1 was used to align the clonotypes against IMGT TRBV, TRBD and TRBJ reference segments. The analysis included only V-J combinations with a frequency above 0.0001, which together covered more than 99% of the repertoires. The TCS score was defined as the ratio of F50 (clonal expansion) to E x V (chaos), calculated using BLOSUM62-based TCRdist between CDR3 peptides within each V-J. Welch's t-statistics and random forest reduced 450 to 600 V-J features to 13, which were used in a naive Bayes classifier (R e1071). Thyroid-blood repertoire similarity was quantified with the Morisita-Horn index. TCRdb took the public reads, trimmed them with fastp at Q25, ran MiXCR for clone calling and kept in-frame beta chains. Rows with one shared CDR3 protein collapse into an entry with the most common genes and DNA. The V and J calls here are based on TCRdb, not the publication. The sample has about 660,000 distinct CDR3 sequences on record, roughly 46% of them singletons. The top ten hold under 8.5% of the sample.

To note about this clonotype: Its antigen specificity is not known. Its ends do not fully match the called genes, so a read error is possible.

What the work shows at the level of the full study, not this receptor alone: In validation, progression to ophthalmopathy was predicted by the model with 65% to 71% sensitivity and under 85% specificity, a median of about 6 months before onset. No statistical method was used to fix the sample size in advance, and group allocation was not hidden from the investigators. A 13 V-J signature model separated ophthalmopathy from stable hyperthyroidism, with roughly 88% sensitivity and roughly 82% specificity in cross-validation and 80%/75% in testing. Most expanded thyroid clonotypes (frequency above 0.001) were also detected in blood, a finding suggesting that blood repertoires may reflect thyroid immune responses.

Any patient with an uncontrolled infection, another autoimmune disease, pregnancy or lactation was excluded. Diagnoses were based on clinical symptoms, serum thyroxine and TRAb, thyroid ultrasound and orbital computed tomography. Total RNA was extracted with Trizol reagent, and quality was checked on an Agilent 2100 Bioanalyzer. CDR1 and CDR2 are read off the germline V gene as SGHDN and FVKESK. The CDR3 goes from the cysteine to the phenylalanine over 19 residues. Just the 57-base CDR3 DNA is kept, in frame starting at base 1. Rearrangement joined TRBV14 to TRBJ2-7; the D region possibly corresponds to TRBD1 (5 bases align). Sample: peripheral blood or thyroid tissue (not recorded which). The receptor comes from an adult man with Graves' disease, either hyperthyroidism or ophthalmopathy (not recorded which). This receptor has the CDR3 CARSQEWDSDSFDPYEQYF. The DNA reads TGTGCCCGCAGCCAAGAATGGGATTCAGACAGCTTTGACCCCTACGAGCAGTACTTC.